The 8 T cell receptor beta chains below come from one sample, sequenced in a study of blood T cell repertoires in COVID-19. The protocol was immunoSEQ multiplex PCR, while the TCRdb copy is restricted to in-frame clones and leaves out a portion. This table holds over 20,000 clones, 65% to 75% found once. Sequencing was performed on peripheral blood. These receptors came from a man between 45 and 60 years old with COVID-19, enrolled during active disease.

The chain uses TRBV5-1 and TRBJ1-2; 7 positions agree with TRBD1. Germline V CDR1 and CDR2: SGHRS, YFSETQ. The CDR3 has 17 residues. V was clipped by 0 bases and J by 4 bases; unmatched bases: 12. The CDR3 region has the DNA TGCGCCAGCAGCTTGGTCCCCGGACAGGATTTTTCCTATGGCTACACCTTC. Residues: CASSLVPGQDFSYGYTF. The full variable domain, completed using reference TRBV5-1 and TRBJ1-2, is KAGVTQTPRYLIKTRGQQVTLSCSPISGHRSVSWYQQTPGQGLQFLFEYFSETQRNKGNFPGRFSGRQFSNSRSEMNVSTLELGDSALYLCASSLVPGQDFSYGYTFGSGTRLTVV.

The V call is TRBV5-1, the J call TRBJ1-1; TRBD1 matches at 7 bases. Germline CDR1 and CDR2: SGHRS and YFSETQ. CDR3 size: 12 residues. With 4 bases clipped from V and 6 bases from J, the junction kept 3 bases outside the gene matches. The CDR3 reads CASSAQGAEAFF. CDR3 sequence (DNA): TGCGCCAGCAGCGCGCAGGGGGCTGAAGCTTTCTTT.

V and J are TRBV28 and TRBJ1-6, with 9 bases fitting TRBD1. In germline, CDR1 is MDHEN, CDR2 SYDVKM. The V segment lost 6 bases and the J segment 9 bases; nucleotides outside the gene matches: 9. The CDR3 is made up of 15 amino acids. As DNA, the CDR3 is TGTGCCAGCAGCAGCCCGGGACAGGGCCGTTCACCCCTCCACTTT. Translation: CASSSPGQGRSPLHF.

J is TRBJ1-5 and V is TRBV5-1; D gene ambiguous. Germline lookup yields CDR1 SGHRS and CDR2 YFSETQ. The V end was cut by 5 bases, the J end by 3 bases, with 12 bases between. The CDR3 consists of 14 residues. The CDR3 DNA reads TGCGCCAGCAGTACGGGTCAGCCCAATCAGCCCCAGCATTTT. Its protein is CASSTGQPNQPQHF.

The chain links TRBV5-6 to TRBJ2-7; D is possibly TRBD1 (6 bases). V was shortened by 2 bases and J by 3 bases, with 15 bases between the two germline ends. The CDR3 consists of 15 residues. The germline V gene has CDR1 SGHDT and CDR2 YYEEEE. The CDR3 sequence: CASSFGDVRGYEQYF. DNA of the CDR3: TGTGCCAGCAGCTTCGGCGACGTCAGGGGCTACGAGCAGTACTTC.

The chain links TRBV28 to TRBJ2-7, with 7 positions matching TRBD2. The germline gives CDR1 MDHEN, CDR2 SYDVKM. The V segment lost 6 bases and the J segment 4 bases; nucleotides outside the gene matches: 15. This CDR3 contains 16 residues. The CDR3 sequence: CASRSVPQAGKYEQYF. In nucleotides, the CDR3 is TGTGCCAGCAGATCGGTCCCTCAAGCGGGGAAATACGAGCAGTACTTC. The variable domain in full, with the rest retrieved from reference TRBV28 and TRBJ2-7, is DVKVTQSSRYLVKRTGEKVFLECVQDMDHENMFWYRQDPGLGLRLIYFSYDVKMKEKGDIPEGYSVSREKKERFSLILESASTNQTSMYLCASRSVPQAGKYEQYFGPGTRLTVT.

The rearrangement uses TRBV24-1 and TRBJ2-1; TRBD1 is a possible D gene (5 bases). The length of the CDR3 is 14 residues. V lost 3 bases and J lost 7, with 12 bases in between. Germline loops: CDR1 KGHDR, CDR2 SFDVKD. The CDR3 DNA sequence: TGTGCCACCAGTGATAACCTTTGGACAAATGAGCAGTTCTTC. It encodes CATSDNLWTNEQFF.

The V and J genes are TRBV2 and TRBJ2-5; 8 bases agree with TRBD1. In germline, CDR1 is SNHLY, CDR2 FYNNEI. This CDR3 is built from 15 residues. V was pared by 7 bases and J by 5 bases, with 12 bases of the junction left unmatched. The DNA for the CDR3 is TGTGCCAGCACCCCCATCGACAGGGGTGGCGAGACCCAGTACTTC. Protein: CASTPIDRGGETQYF.